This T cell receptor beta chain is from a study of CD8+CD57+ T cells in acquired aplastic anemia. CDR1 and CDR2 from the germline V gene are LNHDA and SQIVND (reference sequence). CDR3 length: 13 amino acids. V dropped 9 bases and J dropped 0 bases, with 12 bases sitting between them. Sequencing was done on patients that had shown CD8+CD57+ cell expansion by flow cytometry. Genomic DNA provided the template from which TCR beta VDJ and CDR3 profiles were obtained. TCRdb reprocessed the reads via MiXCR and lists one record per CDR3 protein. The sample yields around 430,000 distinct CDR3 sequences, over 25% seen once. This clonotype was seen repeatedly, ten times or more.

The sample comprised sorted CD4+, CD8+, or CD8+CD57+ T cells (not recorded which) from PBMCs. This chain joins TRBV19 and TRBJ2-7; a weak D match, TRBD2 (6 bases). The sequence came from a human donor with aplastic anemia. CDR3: CASRRASSYEQYF. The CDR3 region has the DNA TGTGCCAGCCGGAGGGCCTCCTCCTACGAGCAGTACTTC.